A selection of T cell receptor beta chains follows, all from one sample in a study of OX40 agonist ivuxolimab in advanced cancers. Method: immunoSEQ multiplex PCR; TCRdb's copy keeps in-frame clones and lacks some. Of over 60,000 clones in the sample, roughly nine tenths were seen once. This material consisted of CD4+ or CD8+ T cells sorted from blood, taken in a trial of the OX40 agonist ivuxolimab. The receptors were gathered from an adult with an advanced solid tumor such as melanoma, head and neck, liver or kidney cancer. The CDR3 runs from the conserved cysteine through the conserved F or W. The size of a clone is reported for some rows only, either as once, few or many, or as a class for expanded clones.

length | V | size | CDR3
15 | TRBV5-6 | - | CASSGGPGEGEKLFF
17 | TRBV9 | - | CASSSRDSGGSYNEQFF
13 | TRBV30 | - | CAWSGQPNEKLFF
19 | TRBV28 | - | CASSHRTEQPVRIPGELFF
15 | TRBV2 | - | CASSRTRANTGELFF
11 | TRBV19 | - | CASSSEYEQYF
16 | TRBV13 | - | CASSPMTGGSTDTQYF
15 | TRBV18 | - | CASSPGQDSSYEQYF
15 | TRBV30 | - | CAWAGGASGFYEQYF
16 | TRBV6-5 | - | CASSYGAGISNSPLHF
17 | TRBV19 | - | CASRRDGTGGGNTEAFF
12 | TRBV6-1 | - | CASTSFSYEQYF
14 | TRBV5-1 | - | CASSLGGVRYGYTF
13 | TRBV15 | - | CATSRAGTGELFF
16 | TRBV28 | - | CASSLYRDGSYNEQFF
13 | TRBV5-4 | - | CASSRDTSYEQYF
14 | TRBV11-2 | - | CASSPNLVTEKLFF
14 | TRBV6-5 | - | CASSSARDDQPQHF
15 | TRBV6-1 | - | CASSAGNSPNEKLFF
12 | TRBV29-1 | - | CSVDLYDNSQFF
13 | TRBV6-1 | - | CASRRGAGQPQHF
13 | TRBV6-6 | few | CASSYWGADEQYF
14 | TRBV9 | - | CASSVLQGSETQYF
15 | TRBV28 | - | CASLSNGRGHQPQHF
15 | TRBV27 | - | CASAPSTRGNTEAFF
14 | TRBV7-8 | - | CASSLDRANYGYTF
15 | TRBV27 | - | CASSQRGFSTDTQYF
12 | TRBV5-6 | - | CASKRFDTEAFF
17 | TRBV4-3 | once | CASSQVIGVSDNSPLHF
13 | TRBV28 | once | CASNEGRRETQYF
15 | TRBV25-1 | - | CASSAHGTGGYEQFF
18 | TRBV18 | - | CASSPDSGALGSGNTIYF
13 | TRBV6-6 | - | CASSYASTDTQYF
13 | TRBV30 | - | CAWSILNNSPLHF
17 | TRBV4-2 | - | CASSFPGWVQGSTEAFF